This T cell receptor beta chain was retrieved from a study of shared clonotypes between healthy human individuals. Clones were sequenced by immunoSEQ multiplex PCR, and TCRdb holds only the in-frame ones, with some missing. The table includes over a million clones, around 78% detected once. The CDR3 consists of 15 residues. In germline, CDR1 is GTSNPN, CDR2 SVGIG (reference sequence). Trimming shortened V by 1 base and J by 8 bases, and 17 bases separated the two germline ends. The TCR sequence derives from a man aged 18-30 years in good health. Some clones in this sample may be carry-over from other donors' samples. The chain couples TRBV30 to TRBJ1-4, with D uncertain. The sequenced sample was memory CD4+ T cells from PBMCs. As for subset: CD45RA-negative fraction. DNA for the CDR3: TGTGCCTGGAGTGGGGGAGGAAGTGGAGGGGAAAAACTGTTTTTT. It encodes CAWSGGGSGGEKLFF.